Below, one T cell receptor beta chain is given with its context. The target antigen is unknown. The data stem from a study of regulatory T cells in long-lasting Graves disease. Study results and caveats: It was possible that the small sample size reduced accuracy.

Relying on iRepertoire HTBI primers and Arm-PCR of CDR3 regions, the team built TCR beta libraries. In TCRdb, the multiplex PCR reads were re-called with MiXCR into one record per CDR3 protein. The sample lists hundreds of thousands of distinct CDR3 sequences; around 17% were seen once. Time point in this sample: newly diagnosed GD, antithyroid drugs for less than 3 months. After RNA was extracted from PBMCs, the TCR library was made from it. These same data were also listed under a study on T cells in Graves' hyperthyroidism and ophthalmopathy.

The TCR originated in a woman between 25 and 40 years old with Graves disease. Sequenced here: peripheral blood mononuclear cells (PBMCs), sampled at new diagnosis, from a patient treated with antithyroid drugs.

CDR3: CASRGQGEFNEQFF. The CDR3 DNA reads TGTGCCAGCAGGGGACAGGGGGAATTCAATGAGCAGTTCTTC. This sequence joins TRBV28 and TRBJ2-1; 11 nucleotides align to TRBD1. Germline loops: CDR1 MDHEN, CDR2 SYDVKM. CDR3 length equals 14 residues. Trimming took 6 bases from V and 6 from J; bases not matched to a gene: 4.